This T cell receptor beta chain appears in the sequencing data of a study of T cells expressing NK-cell markers. Study at large: One of the eight sequenced donors was seronegative, whereas the other seven were HCMV-seropositive.

5'RACE template switching with UMIs generated TCR beta cDNA. TCRdb re-called the 5' RACE reads; every CDR3 protein appears as one record, without DNA. Its listing shows a few hundred thousand distinct CDR3 sequences. Germline V gives CDR1 SGHNT, CDR2 YENEEA. The CDR3 totals 16 residues. This receptor was taken from a woman between 45 and 60 years old in good health. V and J are TRBV11-3 and TRBJ2-3; there is no DNA to check the TCRdb D call of TRBD1. Sequenced sample: blood T cells: a sorted CD56 or NKG2C T cell subset, CD4+ or CD8+ T cells, or bulk PBMC T cells (not recorded which). The CDR3 is CASSSLGDRGSDTQYF.